Each of the 19 T cell receptor beta chains below was sequenced from the same sample in a study of identical twins. One entry per CDR3 protein, called by TCRdb with MiXCR from the 5' RACE reads. The repertoire includes some 560,000 distinct CDR3 sequences, around 9.6% of them detected once, and 2.5% to 3.5% sits in the top ten. These records were also assigned to another study, of yellow fever vaccine responses in identical twins.

Sequences were obtained from PBMCs. Every receptor here comes from a woman aged 18-29 years in good health.

The chain is built from TRBV20-1 and TRBJ2-1; a possible D gene is TRBD2 (5 bases). Germline assignment: CDR1 DFQATT and CDR2 SNEGSKA (reference sequence). This CDR3 region has 15 residues. V was trimmed by 3 bases and J by 5 bases, leaving 17 bases between them. DNA of the CDR3: TGCAGTGCTAGGGGTTCCCCGGGAAACCACAATGAGCAGTTCTTC. Protein product: CSARGSPGNHNEQFF.

The sample holds many counts of this clonotype. The chain couples TRBV27 to TRBJ2-7; D perhaps matches TRBD2 (6 bases). V lost 2 bases and J 6 bases, leaving 20 bases between the germline ends. From germline, CDR1 is MNHEY and CDR2 SMNVEV (reference sequence). The CDR3 loop spans 16 amino acids. CDR3 sequence reads: CASSLKLPGSGVEQYF. The CDR3 bases are TGTGCCAGCAGTTTAAAGTTGCCCGGGTCGGGAGTCGAGCAGTACTTC.

There are a few counts of this clonotype. The gene calls are TRBV5-1 and TRBJ2-5; D may be TRBD1 or TRBD2 (5 bases each). The CDR3 runs to 16 residues. V was pared by 0 bases and J by 5 bases, with 17 bases between. Germline V lookup: CDR1 SGHRS, CDR2 YFSETQ. CDR3 DNA: TGCGCCAGCAGCTTGGCCGGGGCAGGGATGCAGGAGACCCAGTACTTC. It codes for CASSLAGAGMQETQYF.

This clonotype was found many times. V and J are TRBV12-3 or TRBV12-4 and TRBJ1-1, with TRBD1 matching over 12 bases. J was trimmed by 11 bases and V by 4 bases; bases with no gene match: 5. The CDR3 runs 13 residues. CDR3 residues: CASSWDRGHWAFF. The CDR3 bases are TGTGCCAGCAGTTGGGACAGGGGGCATTGGGCTTTCTTT.

This clonotype was observed a few times. This chain links TRBV12-3 or TRBV12-4 with TRBJ1-6, with D perhaps TRBD1 (5 bases). V lost 5 bases and J 8 bases, leaving 19 bases between the germline ends. This CDR3 is built from 16 residues. As DNA, the CDR3 is TGTGCCAGCAGTGACGTATGGGGGGGTATGGATTCACCCCTCCACTTT. Translated, it gives CASSDVWGGMDSPLHF.

V gene TRBV9 combines with J gene TRBJ2-1; 8 bases fit TRBD1. V gave up 0 bases and J gave up 2 bases; unmatched junction bases: 1. The CDR3 runs to 15 residues. CDR1 and CDR2 from the germline V gene are SGDLS and YYNGEE. The CDR3 sequence: CASSVEQGAYNEQFF. In nucleotides, the CDR3 is TGTGCCAGCAGCGTAGAACAGGGGGCCTACAATGAGCAGTTCTTC.

This clonotype has a count of ten or more. The chain couples TRBV5-1 to TRBJ2-5, with D hard to call. Per germline, CDR1 SGHRS and CDR2 YFSETQ. V gave up 0 bases and J gave up 2 bases, with 8 bases separating them. The CDR3 consists of 14 residues. This chain's CDR3 is CASSLGGTQETQYF. Here the CDR3 DNA reads TGCGCCAGCAGCTTGGGAGGCACTCAAGAGACCCAGTACTTC.

This clonotype was counted a few times. The chain is built from TRBV6-5 and TRBJ2-5; D gene unclear. This CDR3 has 12 residues. CDR1 and CDR2 (germline): MNHEY, SVGAGI. Trimming cost V 5 bases and J 2 bases, with 6 bases left between them. This chain's CDR3 is CASSTTQETQYF. The DNA of the CDR3 is TGTGCCAGCAGTACAACTCAAGAGACCCAGTACTTC.

The chain recombines TRBV28 with TRBJ1-1; 7 bases are a match to TRBD1. Germline loops: CDR1 MDHEN, CDR2 SYDVKM. The V and J ends lost 8 bases and 3 bases, in that order; junction bases with no gene match: 12. The CDR3 is made up of 15 amino acids. The CDR3 nucleotides are TGTGCCAGCTACACCGGGGACAGAAGTTACACTGAAGCTTTCTTT. Amino acid sequence: CASYTGDRSYTEAFF.

This clonotype appeared a few times. V gene TRBV29-1 combines with J gene TRBJ2-7; the match to TRBD2 covers 11 bases. The trim removed 5 bases at V and 2 bases at J, leaving 8 bases unmatched. The germline CDR1 and CDR2 sequences are SQVTM and ANQGSEA. This CDR3 comprises 15 residues. The CDR3 DNA sequence: TGCAGCGTTCTGATGCTAGCGGGAGGAACCTACGAGCAGTACTTC. Translation gives CSVLMLAGGTYEQYF.

This chain uses TRBV7-8 with TRBJ2-7; D is uncertain. Germline CDR1 reads SGHVS; CDR2 reads FQNEAQ. Trimming took off 5 bases at V and 5 bases at J, with 16 bases between the two ends. There are 14 residues in the CDR3. The CDR3 protein is CASSHPGALDEQYF. In nucleotides, the CDR3 is TGTGCCAGCAGCCACCCGGGCGCCCTCGACGAGCAGTACTTC.

This clonotype turned up a few times. This chain uses TRBV10-2 with TRBJ2-1, with 12 bases matching TRBD2. With 3 bases clipped from V and 15 bases from J, the junction kept 15 bases outside the gene matches. CDR1 is WSHSY and CDR2 is SAAADI in the germline V gene. The CDR3 spans 16 residues. The CDR3 DNA follows: TGCGCCAGCAGTGACGGGCTAGCGGGAGGGATCGGCATGGCGTTCTTC. This gives the protein CASSDGLAGGIGMAFF.

This clonotype occurred many times. V and J are TRBV7-2 and TRBJ2-7, with 9 bases that match TRBD1. V shed 3 bases and J 5 bases; nucleotides not matched to a gene: 5. CDR3 length equals 14 residues. Germline values: CDR1 SGHTA, CDR2 FQGNSA. The CDR3 DNA is TGTGCCAGCAGCTTCTCCCGGGACAGGGACGAGCAGTACTTC. Its translation is CASSFSRDRDEQYF.

This clonotype showed up just a few times. The chain combines TRBV20-1 with TRBJ2-7; tentatively, D is TRBD2 (5 bases). Germline values: CDR1 DFQATT, CDR2 SNEGSKA (reference sequence). The CDR3 loop spans 15 amino acids. V gave up 7 bases and J gave up 0 bases, with 19 bases separating them. The CDR3 region has the DNA TGCAGTGGCGTCCAGCCGGAGGTGAGCTCCTACGAGCAGTACTTC. This sequence encodes CSGVQPEVSSYEQYF.

This clonotype came up many times. J is TRBJ2-1 and V is TRBV5-6; possibly TRBD2 for D (5 bases). Trimming cost V 2 bases and J 0 bases, with 12 bases left between them. Germline loops: CDR1 SGHDT, CDR2 YYEEEE. The CDR3 is 16 residues long. This CDR3 reads CASSLAAVSSYNEQFF. The CDR3 DNA reads as TGTGCCAGCAGCTTAGCAGCGGTGAGCTCCTACAATGAGCAGTTCTTC.

V gene TRBV12-3 or TRBV12-4 combines with J gene TRBJ2-5; 7 nucleotides agree with TRBD1. The CDR3 length is 15 residues. V lost 2 bases, J lost 7 bases, and 10 bases stayed unmatched. This CDR3 is CASSLRGGGGATQYF. The CDR3 DNA is TGTGCCAGCAGTTTACGAGGGGGCGGCGGAGCGACCCAGTACTTC.

The sample holds many counts of this clonotype. The chain has TRBV6-4 and TRBJ2-1; D possibly corresponds to TRBD2 (5 bases). There are 15 residues in the CDR3. Germline V CDR1 and CDR2: MRHNA, SNTAGT. The V and J ends lost 5 bases and 0 bases respectively, with 11 bases between them. The CDR3, as DNA: TGTGCCAGCAGTAGTGTCGGGGACTCCTACAATGAGCAGTTCTTC. Translated, it gives CASSSVGDSYNEQFF.

The V gene is TRBV4-1, the J gene TRBJ2-1, with TRBD1 matching 8 bases. CDR1 is MGHRA and CDR2 is YSYEKL in the germline V gene. The CDR3 runs 15 residues. V was clipped by 8 bases and J by 0 bases; unmatched bases: 6. CDR3 amino acids: CASLLDRDSYNEQFF. The CDR3 DNA reads TGCGCCAGCCTCCTGGACAGGGACTCCTACAATGAGCAGTTCTTC.

This chain links TRBV12-3 or TRBV12-4 with TRBJ2-7; the match to TRBD1 covers 7 bases. The CDR3 has 14 amino acids. With 7 bases clipped from V and 2 bases from J, the junction kept 8 bases outside the gene matches. Here the CDR3 DNA reads TGTGCCAGCACCCCAGGGGGAATACCCTACGAGCAGTACTTC. It yields the protein CASTPGGIPYEQYF.